A selection of T cell receptor beta chains follows, all from one sample in a study of blood T cell repertoires in COVID-19. The method was immunoSEQ multiplex PCR; TCRdb's version includes in-frame clones alone and lacks a portion of them. The repertoire holds 95,000 to 110,000 clones, with approximately 88% as singletons. The source material was peripheral blood. The source is a man between 50 and 59 years old with active or convalescent COVID-19. The CDR3 runs from the conserved cysteine through the conserved F or W. A D gene is named only where the DNA matches it firmly. The size field is filled for only some rows; it gives once, few, many or a size class.

D | size | J | V | CDR3 | DNA
TRBD1 | once | TRBJ2-5 | TRBV5-1 | CASSLGDRGETQYF | TGCGCCAGCAGCTTGGGGGACAGAGGAGAGACCCAGTACTTC
- | - | TRBJ1-2 | TRBV9 | CASSPKGGKETGGYTF | TGTGCCAGCAGCCCAAAAGGGGGAAAGGAGACCGGCGGCTACACCTTC
TRBD2 | - | TRBJ2-1 | TRBV7-6 | CASSLGTGTSGSNEQFF | TGTGCCAGCAGCTTAGGTACCGGGACTAGCGGGAGCAATGAGCAGTTCTTC
TRBD2 | - | TRBJ2-3 | TRBV5-1 | CASSLGSGRGDTQYF | TGCGCCAGCAGCTTGGGGAGCGGGAGGGGTGATACGCAGTATTTT
TRBD2 | - | TRBJ2-3 | TRBV28 | CASSFLLGLAGTQYF | TGTGCCAGCAGTTTCCTCCTAGGACTAGCGGGTACGCAGTATTTT
TRBD1 | once | TRBJ1-1 | TRBV3-1/TRBV3-2 | CASSPNTGDTEAFF | TGTGCCAGCAGCCCAAACACAGGGGATACTGAAGCTTTCTTT
TRBD2 | - | TRBJ2-1 | TRBV3-1/TRBV3-2 | CASSQGNVAGYEQFF | TGTGCCAGCAGCCAAGGTAATGTAGCGGGCTATGAGCAGTTCTTC
- | - | TRBJ2-7 | TRBV27 | CASIYVGYEQYF | TGTGCCAGCATCTATGTCGGGTACGAGCAGTACTTC
- | few | TRBJ2-6 | TRBV7-9 | CASSPRVWSDGANVLTF | TGTGCCAGCAGCCCCCGGGTCTGGTCAGATGGGGCCAACGTCCTGACTTTC
TRBD1 | - | TRBJ2-7 | TRBV2 | CASRPGTGSYEQYF | TGTGCCAGCAGACCCGGGACAGGGTCCTACGAGCAGTACTTC
- | - | TRBJ1-6 | TRBV6-5 | CASIADLNSPLHF | TGTGCCAGCATAGCGGACCTTAATTCACCCCTCCACTTT
TRBD2 | - | TRBJ2-1 | TRBV19 | CASTLAGYPYNEQFF | TGTGCCAGTACACTAGCGGGGTACCCCTACAATGAGCAGTTCTTC
- | - | TRBJ2-7 | TRBV29-1 | CSVVYREYEQYF | TGCAGCGTTGTGTACAGGGAGTACGAGCAGTACTTC
- | - | TRBJ1-2 | TRBV6-2/TRBV6-3 | CASSYGLLRQHAYYGYTF | TGTGCCAGCAGTTATGGTTTGCTGAGACAGCACGCCTACTATGGCTACACCTTC
- | few | TRBJ2-7 | TRBV13 | CASSGGTAYEQYF | TGTGCCAGCAGCGGAGGGACAGCCTACGAGCAGTACTTC
- | - | TRBJ2-7 | TRBV5-1 | CASSLVTSRFSYEQYF | TGCGCCAGCAGCTTGGTTACTAGCAGATTCTCCTACGAGCAGTACTTC
TRBD1 | - | TRBJ1-2 | TRBV24-1 | CATSVRTPQGTGYGYTF | TGTGCCACCAGTGTCCGCACACCACAGGGGACTGGGTATGGCTACACCTTC
TRBD2 | - | TRBJ2-5 | TRBV5-1 | CASSEGLAQETQYF | TGCGCCAGCAGCGAAGGACTAGCCCAAGAGACCCAGTACTTC
TRBD2 | - | TRBJ2-5 | TRBV2 | CASSEAGGPAETQYF | TGTGCCAGCAGTGAAGCGGGAGGGCCTGCAGAGACCCAGTACTTC
TRBD2 | - | TRBJ2-6 | TRBV18 | CASSPESIAGASGGANVLTF | TGTGCCAGCTCACCAGAGTCGATAGCGGGCGCCTCTGGTGGGGCCAACGTCCTGACTTTC
- | - | TRBJ2-1 | TRBV10-1 | CASGSEAGEQFF | TGCGCCAGCGGTTCCGAGGCGGGTGAGCAGTTCTTC
- | - | TRBJ2-1 | TRBV7-9 | CASSYMTRPDEQFF | TGTGCCAGCAGCTATATGACTCGGCCCGATGAGCAGTTCTTC
TRBD1 | - | TRBJ1-2 | TRBV30 | CAWSVGDRAYGYTF | TGTGCCTGGAGTGTGGGCGACAGGGCTTATGGCTACACCTTC
- | - | TRBJ1-1 | TRBV6-6 | CASSHPDSAEAFF | TGTGCCAGCAGTCACCCGGACAGCGCTGAAGCTTTCTTT
TRBD2 | - | TRBJ2-7 | TRBV6-6 | CAGSASGTYEQYF | TGTGCCGGGAGTGCTAGCGGAACATACGAGCAGTACTTC
- | - | TRBJ1-5 | TRBV20-1 | CSASSGQPQHF | TGCAGTGCTAGTTCCGGTCAGCCCCAGCATTTT
- | - | TRBJ1-1 | TRBV28 | CATGGWAEAFF | TGTGCCACAGGAGGTTGGGCTGAAGCTTTCTTT
TRBD1 | - | TRBJ2-1 | TRBV28 | CASATPGQGLDEQFF | TGTGCCAGCGCGACACCGGGACAGGGGCTCGATGAGCAGTTCTTC
- | - | TRBJ2-2 | TRBV29-1 | CSVEKWGGAGELFF | TGCAGCGTTGAGAAATGGGGCGGCGCCGGGGAGCTGTTTTTT
TRBD1 | - | TRBJ1-5 | TRBV28 | CASSLVLTGGNQPQHF | TGTGCCAGCAGTTTAGTGTTGACAGGGGGTAATCAGCCCCAGCATTTT
- | - | TRBJ2-7 | TRBV7-9 | CASSFEGRRSYEQYF | TGTGCCAGCAGCTTTGAGGGCAGGCGGAGCTACGAGCAGTACTTC
- | once | TRBJ2-3 | TRBV30 | CAWSVYGTSTDTQYF | TGTGCCTGGAGTGTTTACGGGACAAGCACAGATACGCAGTATTTT
TRBD1 | - | TRBJ1-2 | TRBV2 | CASRVGQGYGYTF | TGTGCCAGCAGGGTGGGACAGGGGTATGGCTACACCTTC
TRBD1 | few | TRBJ1-2 | TRBV6-5 | CASRYRDRGLNYGYTF | TGTGCCAGCAGGTACCGGGACAGGGGGCTCAACTATGGCTACACCTTC
- | - | TRBJ2-1 | TRBV7-2 | CASILSVRAYNEQFF | TGTGCCAGCATACTTTCGGTACGGGCCTACAATGAGCAGTTCTTC
- | - | TRBJ2-3 | TRBV27 | CASSLFPPSGTDTQYF | TGTGCCAGCAGTTTATTCCCCCCCAGCGGCACAGATACGCAGTATTTT
- | few | TRBJ1-1 | TRBV2 | CASIRSLNTEAFF | TGTGCCAGCATCCGGTCCCTGAACACTGAAGCTTTCTTT
TRBD1 | few | TRBJ2-7 | TRBV5-1 | CASSPRDRDYEQYF | TGCGCCAGCAGCCCCCGGGACAGGGACTACGAGCAGTACTTC
- | - | TRBJ2-6 | TRBV7-8 | CASSWGAGANVLTF | TGTGCCAGCAGCTGGGGAGCTGGGGCCAACGTCCTGACTTTC
TRBD2 | - | TRBJ2-5 | TRBV4-1 | CASSQAPGLAGEWETQYF | TGCGCCAGCAGCCAAGCTCCGGGACTAGCGGGAGAATGGGAGACCCAGTACTTC
TRBD2 | - | TRBJ2-7 | TRBV29-1 | CSVEDGSGGGVIEQYF | TGCAGCGTTGAAGATGGTTCCGGGGGAGGGGTGATCGAGCAGTACTTC
- | - | TRBJ1-5 | TRBV20-1 | CSASLWAENQPQHF | TGCAGTGCTAGTCTTTGGGCAGAAAATCAGCCCCAGCATTTT
TRBD1 | - | TRBJ2-7 | TRBV5-6 | CASSRQGASYEQYF | TGTGCCAGCAGTAGACAGGGAGCCTCCTACGAGCAGTACTTC
TRBD1 | - | TRBJ1-5 | TRBV7-9 | CASSLGLDRAQPQHF | TGTGCCAGCAGCTTGGGATTGGACAGGGCTCAGCCCCAGCATTTT
- | - | TRBJ2-3 | TRBV7-9 | CASSLVRSTDTQYF | TGTGCCAGCAGCTTAGTTCGGAGCACAGATACGCAGTATTTT
- | - | TRBJ1-6 | TRBV21-1 | CASSNSVWFTDSPLHF | TGTGCCAGCAGCAACTCGGTATGGTTTACTGATTCACCCCTCCACTTT
- | - | TRBJ2-3 | TRBV4-1 | CASSQARLAGLSTDTQYF | TGCGCCAGCAGCCAAGCCAGGTTGGCAGGACTGAGCACAGATACGCAGTATTTT
- | - | TRBJ2-7 | TRBV7-8 | CASSLGGTPYEQYF | TGTGCCAGCAGCTTAGGCGGGACTCCCTACGAGCAGTACTTC
- | - | TRBJ1-4 | TRBV18 | CASSPDEKLFF | TGTGCCAGCTCGCCGGATGAAAAACTGTTTTTT
- | - | TRBJ2-5 | TRBV5-1 | CASSQTGETQYF | TGCGCCAGCAGCCAGACGGGAGAGACCCAGTACTTC
TRBD2 | once | TRBJ2-1 | TRBV27 | CASSFPTGTSAGGEQFF | TGTGCCAGCAGTTTCCCAACCGGGACTAGCGCAGGGGGTGAGCAGTTCTTC
- | - | TRBJ1-1 | TRBV11-2 | CASSFERAGAEAFF | TGTGCCAGCAGCTTTGAGAGGGCGGGGGCTGAAGCTTTCTTT
TRBD2 | - | TRBJ2-1 | TRBV7-9 | CAQGGPQPYSEQFF | TGTGCTCAGGGAGGGCCTCAACCCTATTCCGAGCAGTTCTTC